What follows describes a single T cell receptor (beta chain). Its antigen is not yet known. The sample holds no much larger clone one base away, and base qualities are not on file. Between the V and J ends, shortened by 3 bases and 1 base respectively, the junction contains 6 bases. From the cysteine through the phenylalanine, the CDR3 covers 13 amino acids. The only DNA kept is the CDR3, 39 bases in frame from the first base. From the germline V gene, CDR1 is SGHNT and CDR2 is YENEEA. This sample is drawn from a study of shared clonotypes between healthy human individuals (dated by TCRdb to 2018 to 2020). As for the study more broadly: A couple of women and a few men aged 18 to 49 years were included in the cohort. Each donor's leukapheresis produced roughly between roughly 0.85 and 9.5 billion PBMCs. The study deeply sequenced blood TCR repertoires of about 5 healthy adults to estimate repertoire size and the extent of clonotype sharing between individuals. To increase sequencing depth and limit assay-specific biases, different laboratories used diverse techniques to prepare libraries and sequence TCR repertoires.

TCR CDR3 regions were amplified from genomic DNA by multiplex PCR using the deep immunoSEQ assay. Extracted genomic DNA from each cell subset was spread evenly across all wells of several immunoSEQ 96-well plates, with each plate serving as a replicate. Each replicate PCR for unsorted PBMC received 250 to 300 ng genomic DNA, equal to about 30,000 T cell genomes. Genomic DNA from unsorted PBMC was sequenced over ten immunoSEQ deep assay plates. Purified libraries were quantified with a Qubit 3.0 fluorometer, sized on a Bioanalyzer 2100, and re-quantified with the KAPA Library Quantification kit. A separate single-read 150-cycle Illumina NextSeq 550 flow cell was used to sequence each immunoSEQ 96-well plate. The original pipeline was this. The immunoSEQ output contained only junctional sequences without quality scores, so filtering could not match that applied to full-length reads. Sequences were annotated with PyIR, a Python wrapper for IgBLAST v1.9, using IMGT germline references to assign V/J genes and CDR3. Reads with weak V/J assignments (E-value above 1e-6), missing CDR3, stop codons, out-of-frame junctions, or ambiguous translated residues were removed. V3J clonotypes were defined as sequences sharing the same inferred V gene, J gene, and CDR3 amino acid sequence. To compute the percentage overlap between repertoires, the number of shared unique clonotypes was divided by the size of the smaller repertoire. Repertoire richness was assessed with RTK rarefaction, the Chao1 estimator, and Recon v2.1 estimates of unobserved clonotypes. Entries here come from immuneACCESS through TCRdb and include only in-frame sequences with V and J called. Some clones fail to appear in such tables; in the studies checked, an unresolved V gene covers under half of the shortfall, and the cause of the remainder is unknown. V and J calls and clone size are as listed in that table; D and trimming were resolved from the DNA. The sample data list fewer than 550,000 clones, and 60% to 80% of these were observed just once. Jointly, the top ten make up around 12% of the sample.

On the study overall, not on this receptor specifically: Pairwise subsampling led to the expectation that sequencing depth would affect the degree of clonotype sharing among donors. Sampling was restricted to blood, and TCR repertoires in tissue are likely to differ from TCR repertoires in blood. Because the study included only a small number of donors, the genetic and exposure-history diversity represented was limited.

The donors were healthy, HIV-negative adults who had no recently reported acute infections or vaccinations. Only Caucasian adults living in Nashville, Tennessee, USA were represented among the donors. For unsorted samples, about 90 million PBMCs were counted and genomic DNA was extracted with the QIAamp DNA Blood Mini kit. After blood collection by leukapheresis, PBMCs were isolated using Ficoll-Histopaque density gradient centrifugation and then cryopreserved in the vapor phase of liquid nitrogen. The TCR comes from a woman in her forties in good health. Some clones in this sample may be carry-over from other donors' samples. Recombination joined TRBV11-3 with TRBJ1-1; there is no confident call for the D gene. The source material was PBMCs. DNA sequence: TGTGCCAGCAGCTTTATGCGGAACACTGAAGCTTTCTTT. Protein translation: CASSFMRNTEAFF.